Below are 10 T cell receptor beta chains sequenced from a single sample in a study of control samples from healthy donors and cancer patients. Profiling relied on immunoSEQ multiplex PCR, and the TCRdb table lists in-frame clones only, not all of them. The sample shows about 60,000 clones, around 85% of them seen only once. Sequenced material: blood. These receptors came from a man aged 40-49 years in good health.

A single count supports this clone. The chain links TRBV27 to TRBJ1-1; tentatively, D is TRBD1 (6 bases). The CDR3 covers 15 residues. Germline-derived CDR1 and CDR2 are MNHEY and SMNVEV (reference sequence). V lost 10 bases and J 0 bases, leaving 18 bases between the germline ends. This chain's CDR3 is CATRIDRSLNTEAFF. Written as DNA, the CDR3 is TGTGCCACCCGTATCGACAGGTCCCTGAACACTGAAGCTTTCTTT.

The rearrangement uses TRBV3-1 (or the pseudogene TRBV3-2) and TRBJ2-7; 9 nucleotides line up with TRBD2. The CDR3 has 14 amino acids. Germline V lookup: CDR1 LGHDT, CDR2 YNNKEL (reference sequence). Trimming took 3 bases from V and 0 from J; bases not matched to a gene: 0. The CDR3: CASSQTSGSYEQYF. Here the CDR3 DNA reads TGTGCCAGCAGCCAGACTAGCGGCTCCTACGAGCAGTACTTC.

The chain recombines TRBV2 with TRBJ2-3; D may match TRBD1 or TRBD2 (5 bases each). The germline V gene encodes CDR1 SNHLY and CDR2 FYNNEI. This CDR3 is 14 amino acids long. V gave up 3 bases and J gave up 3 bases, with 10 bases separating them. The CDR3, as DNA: TGTGCCAGCAGTGAGGGGGTGGGGACAGATACGCAGTATTTT. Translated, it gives CASSEGVGTDTQYF.

CDR3 in amino acids: CASSLSGGGETQYF. The CDR3 nucleotides read TGCGCCAGCAGCTTGTCAGGGGGAGGGGAGACCCAGTACTTC. The chain is built from TRBV5-1 and TRBJ2-5; the D gene could be TRBD1 or TRBD2 (7 bases each). V shed 1 base and J shed 5 bases, with 12 bases lying between them. This CDR3 has 14 amino acids. The germline V gene encodes CDR1 SGHRS and CDR2 YFSETQ.

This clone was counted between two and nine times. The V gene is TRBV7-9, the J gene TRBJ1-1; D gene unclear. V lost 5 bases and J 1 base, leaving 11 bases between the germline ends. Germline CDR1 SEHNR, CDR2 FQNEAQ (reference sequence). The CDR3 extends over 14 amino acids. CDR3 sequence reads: CASSPRTANTEAFF. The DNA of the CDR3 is TGTGCCAGCAGCCCCAGGACGGCGAACACTGAAGCTTTCTTT.

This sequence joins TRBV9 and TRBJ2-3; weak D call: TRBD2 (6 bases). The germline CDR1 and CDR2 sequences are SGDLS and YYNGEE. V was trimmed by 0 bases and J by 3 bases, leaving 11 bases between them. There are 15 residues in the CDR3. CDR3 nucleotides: TGTGCCAGCAGCGTAGCGCGGGGACGGACAGATACGCAGTATTTT. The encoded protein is CASSVARGRTDTQYF.

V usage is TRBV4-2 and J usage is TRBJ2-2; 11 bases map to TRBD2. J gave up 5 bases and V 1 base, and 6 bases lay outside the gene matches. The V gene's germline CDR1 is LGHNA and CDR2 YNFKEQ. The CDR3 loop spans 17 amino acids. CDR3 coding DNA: TGTGCCAGCAGCCAAGTACTAGCGGGAGTAAGAACCGGGGAGCTGTTTTTT. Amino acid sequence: CASSQVLAGVRTGELFF.

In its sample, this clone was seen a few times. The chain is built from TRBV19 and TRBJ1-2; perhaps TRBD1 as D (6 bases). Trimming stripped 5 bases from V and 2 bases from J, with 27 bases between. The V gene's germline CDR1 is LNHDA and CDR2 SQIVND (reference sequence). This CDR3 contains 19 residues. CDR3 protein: CASSLHLRGLSPPNYGYTF. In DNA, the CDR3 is TGTGCCAGTAGTCTCCACCTCCGGGGGCTCTCCCCTCCCAACTATGGCTACACCTTC.

Here the CDR3 reads CAWSVRPGQPQHF. CDR3 DNA: TGTGCCTGGAGTGTACGGCCGGGGCAGCCCCAGCATTTT. The chain combines TRBV30 with TRBJ1-5; D gene uncertain. Germline-derived CDR1 and CDR2 are GTSNPN and SVGIG (reference sequence). V lost 0 bases and J 7 bases, leaving 10 bases between the germline ends. The CDR3 sequence is 13 residues long.

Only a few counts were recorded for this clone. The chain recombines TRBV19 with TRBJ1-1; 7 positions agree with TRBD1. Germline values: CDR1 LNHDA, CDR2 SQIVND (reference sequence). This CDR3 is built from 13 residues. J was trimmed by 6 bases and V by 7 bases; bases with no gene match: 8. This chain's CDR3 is CASKPGGISEAFF. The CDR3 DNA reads TGTGCCAGTAAGCCAGGGGGGATATCTGAAGCTTTCTTT.